This TCR beta chain is drawn from a study of T cells in Graves' hyperthyroidism and ophthalmopathy. Researchers amplified the TCR beta CDR3 regions from RNA transcripts. Carried out on the TCR CDR3, a first-round RT-PCR used the HTBI primer set. TCRdb used MiXCR to reprocess the multiplex PCR reads, holding one entry per CDR3 protein. The sample records under 250,000 distinct CDR3 sequences, almost 25% being singletons. This clonotype was seen at least ten times. Sequenced sample: blood. The TCR originated in a woman aged 40 to 50 with Graves' ophthalmopathy.

As DNA, the CDR3 is TGTGCCAGCATGAACGAAGGGCGGAACGAGCAGTACTTC. Amino acid sequence: CASMNEGRNEQYF. This chain joins TRBV6-1 and TRBJ2-7; no clear D. Germline CDR1 MNHNS, CDR2 SASEGT. This CDR3 region has 13 residues. Trimming took off 7 bases at V and 5 bases at J, with 15 bases between the two ends.